This TCR beta chain came from a study of cytomegalovirus exposure and HLA in healthy donors. Study-wide results and limits: Indistinguishable V segments such as TRBV6-2 and TRBV6-3 were excluded.

The CDR3 covers 18 residues. V was shortened by 5 bases and J by 1 base, with 18 bases between the two germline ends. Germline V gene lookup returns CDR1 MDHEN and CDR2 SYDVKM. A note on this clone: Its target is not known.

Primers for the PCR totalled 60 Vbeta and 13 Jbeta. The repertoire was sequenced with immunoSEQ multiplex PCR; TCRdb's copy has only in-frame clones and lacks some. The sample consists of a few hundred thousand clones, over 90% of them appearing once. V gene TRBV28 combines with J gene TRBJ2-6, with TRBD2 as a possible D gene (6 bases). This TCR was sampled from a girl aged 2 to 9 in good health and CMV-seronegative. Sequences were obtained from PBMCs. CDR3 sequence: CASSMRMGLASGANVLTF. In nucleotides, the CDR3 is TGTGCCAGCAGTATGAGGATGGGACTGGCATCTGGGGCCAACGTCCTGACTTTC.